This T cell receptor beta chain was sequenced for a study of post-analysis software for immune sequencing data. Study results and limitations: By F measure, strong co-clustering occurred among samples prepared in the same batch. There was significantly lower normalized Chao1 diversity in multiple sclerosis patients than in controls. Included in a set of a handful of TRBV segments more frequent in patients than controls were TRBV5-6, TRBV5-1 and TRBV20-1.

Unique molecular identifiers were carried by the TCR beta cDNA libraries. Yield was approximately 500,000 cDNA molecules from roughly 0.93 to 9.6 million T cells. TCRdb analysed the PCR reads with MiXCR anew, one entry per CDR3 protein. The data show hundreds of thousands of distinct CDR3 sequences, with roughly 27% seen just once and approximately 0.55% held by the top ten. Germline CDR1 reads SEHNR; CDR2 reads FQNEAQ (reference sequence). V trimming: 5 bases; J trimming: 3 bases; junction bases outside the gene matches: 7. CDR3 length: 16 amino acids. Turning to this clonotype: Its antigen is unknown.

The TCR sequence derives from a girl aged 5-17 years with multiple sclerosis. The genes are TRBV7-9 and TRBJ2-7, with 13 bases identical to TRBD2. Sequences were obtained from blood. CDR3 coding DNA: TGTGCCAGCAGCAAAGGGACTAGCGGGACTGTCTACGAGCAGTACTTC. This translates into CASSKGTSGTVYEQYF. Filled out from reference TRBV7-9 and TRBJ2-7, the complete variable domain reads DTGVSQNPRHKITKRGQNVTFRCDPISEHNRLYWYRQTLGQGPEFLTYFQNEAQLEKSRLLSDRFSAERPKGSFSTLEIQRTEQGDSAMYLCASSKGTSGTVYEQYFGPGTRLTVT.